The 14 T cell receptor beta chains given below trace back to one sample, sequenced in a study of neurological immune-mediated disorders. MiXCR, applied by TCRdb to the 5' RACE reads, yields one record per CDR3 protein. Of around 67,000 distinct CDR3 sequences listed, 4% to 6% are singletons. Specimen: PBMCs. The origin of the receptors is a man aged 18 to 30 with multiple sclerosis.

This clonotype was counted many times. V and J are TRBV5-1 and TRBJ2-2; TRBD1 matches 8 bases. CDR1 is SGHRS and CDR2 is YFSETQ in the germline V gene. J was trimmed by 1 base and V by 3 bases; bases with no gene match: 5. CDR3 size: 16 residues. CDR3 sequence: CASSSTTGENTGELFF. The CDR3 coding sequence is TGCGCCAGCAGCTCCACGACAGGGGAGAACACCGGGGAGCTGTTTTTT. Based on the CDR3 plus reference TRBV5-1 and TRBJ2-2, the full variable domain is KAGVTQTPRYLIKTRGQQVTLSCSPISGHRSVSWYQQTPGQGLQFLFEYFSETQRNKGNFPGRFSGRQFSNSRSEMNVSTLELGDSALYLCASSSTTGENTGELFFGEGSRLTVL.

In its sample, this clonotype was seen many times. V usage is TRBV20-1 and J usage is TRBJ1-6, with D perhaps matching TRBD1 (5 bases). CDR1 is DFQATT and CDR2 is SNEGSKA in the germline V gene (reference sequence). The CDR3 has 15 amino acids. The V end lost 6 bases, the J end lost 7 bases, and 19 bases lay between the germline ends. The CDR3 loop is CSAKTNRRPNSPLHF. Here the CDR3 DNA reads TGCAGTGCCAAGACTAACAGGAGACCCAATTCACCCCTCCACTTT.

Ten or more counts support this clonotype. V and J are TRBV28 and TRBJ1-2; TRBD1 matches at 8 bases. CDR1 and CDR2 from the germline V gene are MDHEN and SYDVKM. Germline trimming cut 3 bases from V and 1 base from J; bases unmatched to any gene: 7. This CDR3 spans 16 amino acids. This CDR3 reads CASSLSGGSVNYGYTF. CDR3 sequence (DNA): TGTGCCAGCAGTTTGTCAGGGGGCTCGGTTAACTATGGCTACACCTTC.

This clonotype was seen many times. The genes are TRBV4-3 and TRBJ1-1, with D possibly TRBD1 on 6 matching bases. The CDR3 totals 16 residues. Germline V gene data show CDR1 as LGHNA and CDR2 as YSLEER. V was shortened by 5 bases and J by 6 bases, with 22 bases between the two germline ends. In nucleotides, the CDR3 is TGCGCCAGCAGCGCCAGCCTACAGGGACGAAGCTCTGAAGCTTTCTTT. Translated: CASSASLQGRSSEAFF.

V and J are TRBV12-3 or TRBV12-4 and TRBJ2-3, with 8 bases that match TRBD2. The CDR3 consists of 16 residues. Trimming removed 3 bases from V and 4 bases from J; junction bases left unmatched: 9. In nucleotides, the CDR3 is TGTGCCAGCAGTTTGTTCGGCGGGGGGACATCAGATACGCAGTATTTT. This translates into CASSLFGGGTSDTQYF.

This clonotype has a count of ten or more. This rearrangement joins TRBV9 to TRBJ2-7; D possibly matches TRBD1 or TRBD2 (5 bases each). Germline CDR1 reads SGDLS; CDR2 reads YYNGEE. The CDR3 sequence is 15 residues long. Trimming stripped 0 bases from V and 2 bases from J, with 12 bases between. The CDR3 DNA sequence: TGTGCCAGCAGCGTAGAGGGGACGGAGCCCTACGAGCAGTACTTC. Translation: CASSVEGTEPYEQYF.

This clonotype was seen repeatedly, ten times or more. This CDR3 reads CSATRSRTDTQYF. The CDR3 DNA follows: TGCAGTGCTACCCGGTCCCGCACAGATACGCAGTATTTT. The V call is TRBV20-1, the J call TRBJ2-3; D not resolved. V was shortened by 4 bases and J by 1 base, with 9 bases between the two germline ends. Germline V lookup: CDR1 DFQATT, CDR2 SNEGSKA (reference sequence). The CDR3 extends over 13 amino acids.

Concerning this clonotype itself: An end of the junction does not agree with germline; a read error may underlie this. This chain joins TRBV15 and TRBJ1-6; D is unresolved. CDR3 length: 16 amino acids. The V gene's germline CDR1 is LNHNV and CDR2 YYDKDF (reference sequence). CDR3 in DNA: TGTGCCACCAGCAGAGATCTCCCATCGTTCGGCGCACCCCTCAACTTT. Its translation: CATSRDLPSFGAPLNF.

In this sample, this clonotype turned up many times. This chain's CDR3 is CATAAGGDSYTQYF. CDR3 in DNA: TGTGCCACCGCAGCGGGGGGGGACTCATATACGCAGTATTTT. V is TRBV15 and J is TRBJ2-3; TRBD2 aligns across 10 bases. V was clipped by 8 bases and J by 7 bases; unmatched bases: 9. Germline V gives CDR1 LNHNV, CDR2 YYDKDF (reference sequence). CDR3 length: 14 residues.

In this sample, this clonotype turned up many times. J is TRBJ2-7 and V is TRBV27; weak D call: TRBD2 (6 bases). In germline, CDR1 is MNHEY, CDR2 SMNVEV (reference sequence). The CDR3 is 13 residues long. Trimming removed 8 bases at V and 7 bases at J, with 18 bases between. CDR3 residues: CASYHPRDREQYF. The CDR3 DNA sequence: TGTGCCAGCTACCACCCGCGGGACCGAGAGCAGTACTTC.

This clonotype was seen many times. V gene TRBV14 combines with J gene TRBJ2-7; D gene unclear. This CDR3 has 14 amino acids. Germline-derived CDR1 and CDR2 are SGHDN and FVKESK. Trimming removed 4 bases at V and 0 bases at J, with 10 bases between. The CDR3 DNA is TGTGCCAGCAGCCCTAGAAGGGCCTCCTACGAGCAGTACTTC. Its translation: CASSPRRASYEQYF.

Ten or more counts support this clonotype. The V and J genes are TRBV7-8 and TRBJ1-5; D gene unclear. The V and J ends lost 1 base and 6 bases respectively, with 7 bases between them. The CDR3 extends over 13 amino acids. CDR1 is SGHVS, CDR2 FQNEAQ, per germline. In DNA, the CDR3 is TGTGCCAGCAGCTTAGATGTGGTTCAGCCCCAGCATTTT. Residues: CASSLDVVQPQHF.

The table lists this clonotype with many counts. The chain employs TRBV5-6 and TRBJ2-3, with TRBD2 matching over 9 bases. The V and J ends lost 4 bases and 1 base, in that order; junction bases with no gene match: 7. The germline V gene has CDR1 SGHDT and CDR2 YYEEEE. This CDR3 contains 16 residues. DNA for the CDR3: TGTGCCAGCAGCCGGTCCAGGACTAGCGGCACAGATACGCAGTATTTT. This gives the protein CASSRSRTSGTDTQYF.

This clonotype was seen only a few times. This sequence joins TRBV24-1 and TRBJ1-1, with 9 nucleotides matching TRBD1. J gave up 4 bases and V 7 bases, and 9 bases lay outside the gene matches. This CDR3 is built from 15 residues. Germline CDR1 is KGHDR and CDR2 is SFDVKD. This CDR3 reads CATRHTQGAVTEAFF. The CDR3 coding sequence is TGTGCCACCAGACATACACAGGGGGCGGTCACTGAAGCTTTCTTT.